The following is a TCR beta chain sequence with its context. Germline-derived CDR1 and CDR2 are SEHNR and FQNEAQ (reference sequence). The CDR3 is 17 amino acids. V lost 5 bases, J lost 2 bases, and 20 bases lay in between. These data come from a study of T cell changes during pregnancy in multiple sclerosis. Produced via immunoSEQ multiplex PCR; TCRdb's table is partial and in-frame only. The top ten clones hold around 1.9% of a sample with about 51,000 clones, about 92% of them seen once. The sample in question was peripheral blood, obtained in the second trimester of pregnancy. V gene TRBV7-9 combines with J gene TRBJ2-3; D may be TRBD1 (6 bases). This sequence originates from a female donor with multiple sclerosis, enrolled in a pregnancy study. As DNA, the CDR3 is TGTGCCAGCAGCCCCAGGTCTGGGGGCGGACACACAGATACGCAGTATTTT. Translating gives CASSPRSGGGHTDTQYF.